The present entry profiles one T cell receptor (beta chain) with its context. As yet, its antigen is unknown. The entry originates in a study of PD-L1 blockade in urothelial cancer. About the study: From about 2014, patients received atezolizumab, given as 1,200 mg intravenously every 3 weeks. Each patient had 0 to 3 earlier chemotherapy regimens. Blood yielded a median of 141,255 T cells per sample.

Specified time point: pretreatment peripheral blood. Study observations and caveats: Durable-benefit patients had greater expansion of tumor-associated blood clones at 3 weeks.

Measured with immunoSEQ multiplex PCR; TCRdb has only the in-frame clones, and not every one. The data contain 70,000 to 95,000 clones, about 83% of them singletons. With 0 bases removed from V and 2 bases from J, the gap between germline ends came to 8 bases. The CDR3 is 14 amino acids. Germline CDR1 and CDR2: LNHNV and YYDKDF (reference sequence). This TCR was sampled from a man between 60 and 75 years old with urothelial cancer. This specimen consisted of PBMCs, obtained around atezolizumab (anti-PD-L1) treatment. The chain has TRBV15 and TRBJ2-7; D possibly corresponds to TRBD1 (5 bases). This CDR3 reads CATSRDQGPYEQYF. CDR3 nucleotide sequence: TGTGCCACCAGCAGAGATCAGGGCCCCTACGAGCAGTACTTC.